This T cell receptor (beta chain) is from a study of blood T cell repertoires in COVID-19 (TCRdb year 2020). At the level of the whole study: For ImmuneRACE Cohort 3, a participant was defined as recovered based on two consecutive negative NP/OP PCR tests, clearance by a healthcare professional, or resolution of symptoms. Samples from collaborators originated in the United States, Italy and Spain and spanned both the acute and convalescent phases of COVID-19. The prospective study material was composed of cDNA or gDNA derived from T cells, B-cell-depleted T cells, or PBMCs. Deeply sampled blood TCRbeta repertoires from subjects exposed to, actively infected with, or recovered from COVID-19 were included in the dataset. A freely available public database, intended as a resource for researchers studying the immune response to SARS-CoV-2, is where the repertoires were released. Samples were obtained from the ongoing ImmuneRACE study (first 160 participants) and from 1,254 subjects provided by 6 global collaborators. Sample metadata almost always included a de-identified subject ID, COVID-19 status, age in years and sex. Where available, HLA class I and class II types were taken from metadata supplied by the sample provider and were not determined by assay-based typing.

TCRbeta CDR3 regions were amplified from genomic DNA by means of the immunoSEQ Assay, a bias-controlled multiplex PCR. Turning to the authors' computational methods: The number of nucleated cells in each sample was estimated by amplification of reference gene primers within the assay. Sequence reads were collapsed and filtered to measure the absolute abundance of every unique TCRbeta CDR3 rearrangement. For each sample, productive Simpson clonality was calculated as the square root of Simpson's diversity index over productive rearrangements. Sourced from immuneACCESS, this table was stored by TCRdb with only in-frame sequences that have V and J called. A share of the clones is absent; for the studies checked, an unresolved V gene accounts for under half, and the remainder has no known explanation. Clonal size and the V and J genes are those of that table, whereas D and trimming came from the DNA. The sample table lists approximately 210,000 clones, around nine tenths of them with a count of one. Roughly 7.1% of the sample rests with the top ten.

The full study reports these points: The quantity of clinical and demographic metadata differed by source and by participant and was supplied without curation.

To note about this clone: Its recognized antigen is unknown. Per-nucleotide qualities are absent, and no much larger clonotype sits a single base away.

Participants in the prospective study were enrolled through a virtual design, were aged about 18 to 89 years, and lived in approximately 25 United States geographic areas. In the prospective study, cohorts were assigned on the basis of participant-reported clinical history obtained from a screening survey and a study questionnaire. Mobile phlebotomists in the prospective study collected whole blood, serum and a nasopharyngeal or oropharyngeal swab from every participant. Participants in the prospective study had the option to provide additional blood draws and questionnaires over a roughly 2-month period. Blood samples from the prospective study were shipped frozen or at room temperature prior to DNA extraction. From the cysteine through the phenylalanine, the CDR3 covers 13 amino acids. The DNA shown is the 39-base CDR3, in frame from base 1.

The sequenced sample was PBMCs or T cells enriched from blood (not recorded which). The origin of this receptor is a man younger than 45 in a cohort exposed to, infected with or recovered from COVID-19 (not recorded which). The V gene is TRBV12-2 and the J gene is TRBJ1-3. TRBV12-2 has pseudogene status. DNA sequence: TGTGCAAGTCGCTCCTTTTATGGAAACACCATATATTTT. This encodes CASRSFYGNTIYF.